The clone carrying this TCR beta chain was observed at least ten times. Per germline, CDR1 SQVTM and CDR2 ANQGSEA. The trim removed 4 bases at V and 6 bases at J, leaving 12 bases unmatched. The CDR3 contains 14 residues. These data are taken from a study of neurological immune-mediated disorders. Synthesis of cDNA was accomplished via 5'RACE employing 10-nucleotide random UMIs. TCRdb called the 5' RACE reads again in MiXCR, with one record for every CDR3 protein. The sample has approximately 51,000 distinct CDR3 sequences; over 3% are singletons. The sequencing sample was made of PBMCs. The receptor comes from a middle-aged man with multiple sclerosis. The chain is built from TRBV29-1 and TRBJ2-7, with 7 bases aligning to TRBD1. CDR3 bases: TGCAGCGTTGGCGCCTGGGACAGCTTGGGCGAGCAGTACTTC. Its protein is CSVGAWDSLGEQYF.